This TCR beta chain originates from a study of cytomegalovirus exposure and HLA in healthy donors. V was trimmed by 2 bases and J by 8 bases, leaving 9 bases between them. CDR1 and CDR2 (germline): MDHEN, SYDVKM. This CDR3 is 12 amino acids long. This clone was seen only once. Its antigen is not known. In the PCR, 60 Vbeta and 13 Jbeta primers were used. Assay: immunoSEQ multiplex PCR; the TCRdb copy retains only in-frame clones and omits some. In the table there are around 57,000 clones, more than 80% of which are singletons. The study, taken as a whole, reports: Earlier analysis yielded a pattern in which most TCR beta V segments were productive about 87% or about 30% of the time.

The sample consisted of PBMCs. This clonotype was sampled from a young man in good health and CMV-seropositive. This sequence joins TRBV28 and TRBJ1-2; TRBD1 is a possible D gene (6 bases). DNA for the CDR3: TGTGCCAGCAGTTTACAGGGGTGGGGCTACACCTTC. Its translation: CASSLQGWGYTF.